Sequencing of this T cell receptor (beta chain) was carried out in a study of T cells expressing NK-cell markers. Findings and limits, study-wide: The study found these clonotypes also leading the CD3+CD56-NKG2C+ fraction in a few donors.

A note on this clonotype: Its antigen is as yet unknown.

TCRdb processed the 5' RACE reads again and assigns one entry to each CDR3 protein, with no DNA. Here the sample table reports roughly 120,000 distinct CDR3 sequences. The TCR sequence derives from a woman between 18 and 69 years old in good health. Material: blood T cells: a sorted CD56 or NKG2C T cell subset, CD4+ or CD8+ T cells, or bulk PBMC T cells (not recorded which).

The CDR3: CASSPSYSNQPQHF. The rearrangement uses TRBV19 and TRBJ1-5. CDR3 length: 14 amino acids. Germline CDR1 reads LNHDA; CDR2 reads SQIVND (reference sequence).